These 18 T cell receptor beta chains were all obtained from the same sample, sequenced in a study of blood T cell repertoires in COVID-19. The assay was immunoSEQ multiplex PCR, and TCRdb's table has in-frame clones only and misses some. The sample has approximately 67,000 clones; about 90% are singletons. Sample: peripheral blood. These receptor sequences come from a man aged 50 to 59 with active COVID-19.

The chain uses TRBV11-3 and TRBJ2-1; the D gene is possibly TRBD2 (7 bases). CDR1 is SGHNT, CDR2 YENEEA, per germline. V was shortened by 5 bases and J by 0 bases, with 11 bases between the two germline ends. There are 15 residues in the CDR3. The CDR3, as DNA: TGTGCCAGCAGCCCGGGGGGCGACTCCTACAATGAGCAGTTCTTC. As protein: CASSPGGDSYNEQFF. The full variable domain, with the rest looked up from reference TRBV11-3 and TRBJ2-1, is EAGVVQSPRYKIIEKKQPVAFWCNPISGHNTLYWYLQNLGQGPELLIRYENEEAVDDSQLPKDRFSAERLKGVDSTLKIQPAELGDSAVYLCASSPGGDSYNEQFFGPGTRLTVL.

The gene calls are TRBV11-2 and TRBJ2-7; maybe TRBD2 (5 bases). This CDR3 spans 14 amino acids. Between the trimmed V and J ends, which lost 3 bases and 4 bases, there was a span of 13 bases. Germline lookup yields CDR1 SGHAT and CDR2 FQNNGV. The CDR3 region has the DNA TGTGCCAGCAGCTTGGAGGTAACGCCGTACGAGCAGTACTTC. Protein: CASSLEVTPYEQYF.

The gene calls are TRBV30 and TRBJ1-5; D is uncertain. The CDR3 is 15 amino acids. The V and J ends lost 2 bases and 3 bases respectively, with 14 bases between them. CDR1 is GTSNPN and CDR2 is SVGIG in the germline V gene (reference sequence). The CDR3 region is CAWSNRVMYNQPQHF. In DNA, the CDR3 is TGTGCCTGGAGTAATCGGGTAATGTACAATCAGCCCCAGCATTTT.

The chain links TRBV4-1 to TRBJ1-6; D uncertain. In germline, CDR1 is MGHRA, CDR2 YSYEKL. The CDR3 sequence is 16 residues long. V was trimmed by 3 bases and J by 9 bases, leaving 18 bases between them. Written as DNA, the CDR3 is TGCGCCAGCAGCCAGGCCGGATCTCCGGCGGGTTCACCCCTCCACTTT. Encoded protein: CASSQAGSPAGSPLHF.

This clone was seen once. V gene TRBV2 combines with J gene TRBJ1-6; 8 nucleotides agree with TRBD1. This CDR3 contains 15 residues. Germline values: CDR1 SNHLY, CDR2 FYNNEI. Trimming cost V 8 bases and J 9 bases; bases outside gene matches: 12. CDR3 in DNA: TGTGCCAGCGGACTCGCGGACAGGGAAGTTTCACCCCTCCACTTT. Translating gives CASGLADREVSPLHF.

CDR3 region: CASILLRGAAFF. The DNA for the CDR3 is TGTGCCAGCATCCTCCTCCGGGGGGCGGCTTTCTTT. The chain employs TRBV7-9 and TRBJ1-1; perhaps TRBD1 as D (6 bases). The CDR3 extends over 12 amino acids. Trimming took 7 bases from V and 11 from J, leaving 17 bases between them. Germline V gene sequence: CDR1 SEHNR, CDR2 FQNEAQ (reference sequence).

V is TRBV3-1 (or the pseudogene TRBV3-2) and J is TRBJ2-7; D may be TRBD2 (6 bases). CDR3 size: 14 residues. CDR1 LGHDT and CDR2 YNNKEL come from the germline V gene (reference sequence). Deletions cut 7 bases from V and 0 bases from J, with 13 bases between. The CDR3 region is CASKEGLYSYEQYF. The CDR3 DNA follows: TGTGCCAGCAAGGAGGGCCTGTACTCCTACGAGCAGTACTTC.

The CDR3 coding sequence is TGTGCCAGCAGCACAACAGAAAATTCACCCCTCCACTTT. Its translation is CASSTTENSPLHF. The chain employs TRBV6-2 or TRBV6-3 and TRBJ1-6, with D hard to call. The CDR3 runs to 13 residues. Germline CDR1 and CDR2: MNHEY and SVGEGT. Trimming left V 6 bases short and J 7 bases short, with 10 bases between.

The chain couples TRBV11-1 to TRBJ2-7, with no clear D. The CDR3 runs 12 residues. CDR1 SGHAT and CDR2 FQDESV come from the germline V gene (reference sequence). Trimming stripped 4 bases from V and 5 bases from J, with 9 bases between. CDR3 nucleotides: TGTGCCAGCAGCTCATCCCAGGACGAGCAGTACTTC. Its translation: CASSSSQDEQYF.

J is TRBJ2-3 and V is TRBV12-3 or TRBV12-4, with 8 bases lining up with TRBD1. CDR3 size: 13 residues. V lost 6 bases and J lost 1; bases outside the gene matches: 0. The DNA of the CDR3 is TGTGCCAGCAGGACAGGGGGCACAGATACGCAGTATTTT. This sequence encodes CASRTGGTDTQYF.

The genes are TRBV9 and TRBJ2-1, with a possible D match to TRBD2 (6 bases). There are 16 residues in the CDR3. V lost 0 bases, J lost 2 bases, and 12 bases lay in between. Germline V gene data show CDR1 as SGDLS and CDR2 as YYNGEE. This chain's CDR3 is CASSVAAGSTYNEQFF. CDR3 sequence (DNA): TGTGCCAGCAGCGTAGCGGCGGGGTCGACCTACAATGAGCAGTTCTTC. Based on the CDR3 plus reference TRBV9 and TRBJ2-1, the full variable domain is DSGVTQTPKHLITATGQRVTLRCSPRSGDLSVYWYQQSLDQGLQFLIQYYNGEERAKGNILERFSAQQFPDLHSELNLSSLELGDSALYFCASSVAAGSTYNEQFFGPGTRLTVL.

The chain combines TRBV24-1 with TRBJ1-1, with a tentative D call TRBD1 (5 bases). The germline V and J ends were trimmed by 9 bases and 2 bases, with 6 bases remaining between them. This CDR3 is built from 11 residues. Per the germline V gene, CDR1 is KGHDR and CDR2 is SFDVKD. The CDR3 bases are TGTGCCACCCAGGGTAACACTGAAGCTTTCTTT. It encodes CATQGNTEAFF.

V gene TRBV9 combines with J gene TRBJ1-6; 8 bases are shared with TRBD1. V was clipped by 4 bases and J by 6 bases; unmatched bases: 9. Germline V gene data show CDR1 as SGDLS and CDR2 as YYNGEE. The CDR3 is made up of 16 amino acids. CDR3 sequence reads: CASSPGDRGGNSPLHF. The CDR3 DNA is TGTGCCAGCAGCCCTGGAGACAGGGGAGGTAATTCACCCCTCCACTTT.

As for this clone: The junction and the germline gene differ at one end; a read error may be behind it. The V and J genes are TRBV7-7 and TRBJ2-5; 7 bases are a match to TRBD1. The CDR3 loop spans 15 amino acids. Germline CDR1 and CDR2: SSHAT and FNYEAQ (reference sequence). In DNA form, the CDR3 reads TGTGCTAGCAGCTTATTAGGGGGCCAGGGAGAGACCCAGTACTTC. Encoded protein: CASSLLGGQGETQYF.

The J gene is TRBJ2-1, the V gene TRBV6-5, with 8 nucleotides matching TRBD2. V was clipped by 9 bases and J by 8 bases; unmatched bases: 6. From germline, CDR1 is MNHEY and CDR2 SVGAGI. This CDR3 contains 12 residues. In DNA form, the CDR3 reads TGTGCCAGTGGCGGGGGGAGGTATGAGCAGTTCTTC. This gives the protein CASGGGRYEQFF.

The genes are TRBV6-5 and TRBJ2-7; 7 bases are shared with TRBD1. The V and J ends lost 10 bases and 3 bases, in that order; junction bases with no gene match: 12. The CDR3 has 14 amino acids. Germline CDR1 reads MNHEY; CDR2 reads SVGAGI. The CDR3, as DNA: TGTGCCACACGTTCGAGACAGGGATACTACGAGCAGTACTTC. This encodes CATRSRQGYYEQYF.

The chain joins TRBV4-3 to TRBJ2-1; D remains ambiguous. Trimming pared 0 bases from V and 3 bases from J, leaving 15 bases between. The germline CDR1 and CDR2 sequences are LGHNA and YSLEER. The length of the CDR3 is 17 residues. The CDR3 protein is CASSQDKAERLYNEQFF. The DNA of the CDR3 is TGCGCCAGCAGCCAAGATAAGGCGGAACGACTCTACAATGAGCAGTTCTTC.

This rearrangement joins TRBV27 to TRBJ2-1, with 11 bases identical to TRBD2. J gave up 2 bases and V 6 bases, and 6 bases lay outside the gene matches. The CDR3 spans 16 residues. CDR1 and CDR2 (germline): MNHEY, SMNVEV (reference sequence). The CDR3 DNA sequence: TGTGCCAGCAGACTAGCGGGAGAGTTACCCTACAATGAGCAGTTCTTC. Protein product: CASRLAGELPYNEQFF.